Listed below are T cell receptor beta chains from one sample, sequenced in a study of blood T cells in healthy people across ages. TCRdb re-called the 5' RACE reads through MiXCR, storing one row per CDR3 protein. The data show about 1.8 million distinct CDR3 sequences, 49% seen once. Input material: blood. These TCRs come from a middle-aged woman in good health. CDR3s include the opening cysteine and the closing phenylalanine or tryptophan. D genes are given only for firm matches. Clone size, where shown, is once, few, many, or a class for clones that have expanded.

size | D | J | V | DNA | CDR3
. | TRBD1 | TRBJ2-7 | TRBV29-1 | TGCAGCGTTGCCTACGGGACAGGGGGCTCCGAGCAGTACTTC | CSVAYGTGGSEQYF
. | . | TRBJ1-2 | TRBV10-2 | TGCGCCAGCAGTGAAGGGGCAGAAGGGTTAAGGGGCTACACCTTC | CASSEGAEGLRGYTF
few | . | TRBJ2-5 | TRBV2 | TGTGCCAGCAGTGATGGGACGCGGGGCGGGGAGACCCAGTACTTC | CASSDGTRGGETQYF
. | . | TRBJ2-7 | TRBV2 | TGTGCCAGCAGTGAAGCGCGTCAGGCGTACGAGCAGTACTTC | CASSEARQAYEQYF
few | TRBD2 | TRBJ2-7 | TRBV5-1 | TGCGCCAGCAGCTTGGTTGCTAGCGGGGGCTACGAGCAGTACTTC | CASSLVASGGYEQYF
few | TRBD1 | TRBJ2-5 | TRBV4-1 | TGCGCCAGCAGCCAATCGGACAGGGGGCGCCCCGTAGAGACCCAGTACTTC | CASSQSDRGRPVETQYF
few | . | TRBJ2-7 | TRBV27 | TGTGCCAGCAGCCCCTCGGACGGACCACCCTACGAGCAGTACTTC | CASSPSDGPPYEQYF
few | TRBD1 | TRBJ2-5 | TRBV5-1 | TGCGCCAGCAGCTTCGACGGGACAGGGTCCCAAGAGACCCAGTACTTC | CASSFDGTGSQETQYF
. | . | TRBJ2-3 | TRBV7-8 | TGTGCCAGCAGCAAGAATGCAGATACGCAGTATTTT | CASSKNADTQYF
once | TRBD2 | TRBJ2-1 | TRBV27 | TGTGCCAGCAGTTTAGCCCCCCAGGGTAGCGGGGGGACCAATGAGCAGTTCTTC | CASSLAPQGSGGTNEQFF
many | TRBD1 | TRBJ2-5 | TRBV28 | TGTGCCAGCAGTTACACAGGGGGCCGGGAGACCCAGTACTTC | CASSYTGGRETQYF
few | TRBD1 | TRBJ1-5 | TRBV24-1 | TGTGCCACGGGACAGACGAGCAATCAGCCCCAGCATTTT | CATGQTSNQPQHF
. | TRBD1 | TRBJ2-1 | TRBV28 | TGTGCCACCCGACAGGGCTACAATGAGCAGTTCTTC | CATRQGYNEQFF
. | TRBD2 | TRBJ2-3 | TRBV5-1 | TGCGCCAGCAGCAGAGAAGCGGGGACAGATACGCAGTATTTT | CASSREAGTDTQYF
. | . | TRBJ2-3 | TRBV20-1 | TGCAGTGCTAGAGTTAAGGGAAGCACAGATACGCAGTATTTT | CSARVKGSTDTQYF
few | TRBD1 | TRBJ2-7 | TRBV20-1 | TGCAGTGTAACTCGATTAGGACAGGGTGCCCACGAGCAGTACTTC | CSVTRLGQGAHEQYF
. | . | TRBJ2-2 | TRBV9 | TGTGCCAGCACTCCAACTAGTGGGAACGCCGGGGAGCTGTTTTTT | CASTPTSGNAGELFF
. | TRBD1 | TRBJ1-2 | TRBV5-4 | TGTGCCAGCAGCCGGGACAGGGGAATCTCCCGTTTCAACTATGGCTACACCTTC | CASSRDRGISRFNYGYTF
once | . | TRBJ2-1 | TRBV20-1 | TGCAGTGCCCGGGACTTTAGCTCCTACAATGAGCAGTTCTTC | CSARDFSSYNEQFF
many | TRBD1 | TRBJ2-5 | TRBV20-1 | TGCAGTGCTAGCCATCTTCCGGGACAGGCCCTCCTTCAAGAGACCCAGTACTTC | CSASHLPGQALLQETQYF
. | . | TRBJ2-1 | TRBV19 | TGTGCCAGTAGATCTACTGCGGGGACCAACAATGAGCAGTTCTTC | CASRSTAGTNNEQFF
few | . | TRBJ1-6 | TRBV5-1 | TGCGCCAGCAGCTCCTCCGGGGACCGTAATTCACCCCTCCACTTT | CASSSSGDRNSPLHF
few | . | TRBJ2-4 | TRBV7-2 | TGTGCCAGCAGCCAATCGTGGGCTTTCGACCGAGCCAAAAACATTCAGTACTTC | CASSQSWAFDRAKNIQYF
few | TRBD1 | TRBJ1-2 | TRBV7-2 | TGTGCCAGCAGCTTAGTAGTGGGGACAGGGGGCCCCTACACCTTC | CASSLVVGTGGPYTF
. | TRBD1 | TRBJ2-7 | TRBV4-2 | TGTGCCAGCAGCCCGGAACCGGGACAGGGGGCGCAAGAGCAGTACTTC | CASSPEPGQGAQEQYF
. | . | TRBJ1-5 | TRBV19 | TGTGCCAGTAGTATCGACGTGACAGTTAGCAATCAGCCCCAGCATTTT | CASSIDVTVSNQPQHF
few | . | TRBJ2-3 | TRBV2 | TGTGCCAGCAGTGATCCGGACGGAACAGATACGCAGTATTTT | CASSDPDGTDTQYF
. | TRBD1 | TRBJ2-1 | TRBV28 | TGTGCCAGCAGTTTCCCATACGGACAGGGGCGCGATGAGCAGTTCTTC | CASSFPYGQGRDEQFF
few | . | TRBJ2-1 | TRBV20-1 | TGCAGTGCTAGAGCAGCCCCCCCCGGTATCGAGCAGTTCTTC | CSARAAPPGIEQFF
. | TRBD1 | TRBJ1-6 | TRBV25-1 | TGTGCCAGCAGATCTATACAGGGGAATTATTCACCCCTCCACTTT | CASRSIQGNYSPLHF
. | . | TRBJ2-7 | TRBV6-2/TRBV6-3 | TGTGCCAGCAGACGACAAATAGGAAGTTCCTACGAGCAGTACTTC | CASRRQIGSSYEQYF
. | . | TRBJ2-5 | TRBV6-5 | TGTGCCAGCAGCCAGGATCAGTTACGGGGACAAGAGACCCAGTACTTC | CASSQDQLRGQETQYF
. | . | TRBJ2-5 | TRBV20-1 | TGCAGTGCGAGAAGAATGGAGGAGACCCAGTACTTC | CSARRMEETQYF
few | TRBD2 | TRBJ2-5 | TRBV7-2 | TGTGCCAGCAGCTTTTCGGCTAGCGGGGAAGAGACCCAGTACTTC | CASSFSASGEETQYF
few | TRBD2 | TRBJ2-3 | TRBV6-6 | TGTGCCAGCAGTCTTCGGACTAGCGGGGGACCCACAGATACGCAGTATTTT | CASSLRTSGGPTDTQYF
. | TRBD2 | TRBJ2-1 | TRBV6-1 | TGTGCCAGCAGTGCACGCGGGGGGGCCTCTTGGGATGAGCAGTTCTTC | CASSARGGASWDEQFF
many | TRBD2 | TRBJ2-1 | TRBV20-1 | TGCAGTGCTAGAGTGGCCGGCGGGGGTTTCTACAATGAGCAGTTCTTC | CSARVAGGGFYNEQFF
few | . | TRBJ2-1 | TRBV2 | TGTGCCAGCCGCCTGAGGGCGTCTTCCTACAATGAGCAGTTCTTC | CASRLRASSYNEQFF
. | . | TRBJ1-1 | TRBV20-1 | TGCAGTGCTAGAGTCATGGGGGCACGCAACACTGAAGCTTTCTTT | CSARVMGARNTEAFF
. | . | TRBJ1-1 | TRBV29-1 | TGCTGCGGGGGGGGCCAGAACTCTGAAGCTTTCTTT | CCGGGQNSEAFF
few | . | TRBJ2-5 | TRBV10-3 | TGTGCCATCAGTGGATCGCCTCAAGAGACCCAGTACTTC | CAISGSPQETQYF
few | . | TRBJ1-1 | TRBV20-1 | TGCAGTGGAGGGGGGGACACTGAAGCTTTCTTT | CSGGGDTEAFF
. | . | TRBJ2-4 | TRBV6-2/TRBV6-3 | TGTGCCAGCAGTAACGGGGCACTAGCCAAAAACATTCAGTACTTC | CASSNGALAKNIQYF
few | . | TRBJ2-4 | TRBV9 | TGTGCCAGCAGCGTAGGAAGGGATGAACTCAAAAACATTCAGTACTTC | CASSVGRDELKNIQYF
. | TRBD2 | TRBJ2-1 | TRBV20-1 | TGCAGTGCTCGCACAGCGGGGGGGCAGCGTGAGCAGTTCTTC | CSARTAGGQREQFF
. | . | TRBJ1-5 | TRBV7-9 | TGTGCCAGCAGCTTGAGTACGGGCAATCAGCCCCAGCATTTT | CASSLSTGNQPQHF
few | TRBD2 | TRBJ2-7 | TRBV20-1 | TGCAGTGCTCGAACAACTGCAGAAACACGACTAGCCCCCGAGCAGTACTTC | CSARTTAETRLAPEQYF
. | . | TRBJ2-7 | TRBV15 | TGTGCCACCAGCAGAGATTCCGGGCCACTCTCCTACGAGCAGTACTTC | CATSRDSGPLSYEQYF
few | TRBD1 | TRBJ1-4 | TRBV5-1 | TGCGCTAGCAGCTCACAGGGGGCGCCTGGAGAAAAACTGTTTTTT | CASSSQGAPGEKLFF
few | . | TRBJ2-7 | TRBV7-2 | TGTGCCAGCAGCGACGGGACGGTGGCCTACGAGCAGTACTTC | CASSDGTVAYEQYF
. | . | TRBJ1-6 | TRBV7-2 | TGTGCCAGCAGCTTAGCCCGGTCTTCACCCCTCCACTTT | CASSLARSSPLHF